The TCR beta chain described here comes from a study of brain T cells in children with intractable seizures. Germline CDR1 MNHEY, CDR2 SVGEGT. The J segment lost 3 bases and the V segment lost 2 bases, leaving 12 bases of the junction unmatched. The length of the CDR3 is 17 residues. Described time point: blood from clinic visit 5 months post-surgery; TSC patient then seizure free. Surgery cases with the highest brain T cell transcript signatures were chosen for sequencing. Study outcomes and limitations: Absence of clones before surgery may stem from lower sequencing depth.

Turning to this clone: Its antigen is not known.

Data came from immunoSEQ multiplex PCR; TCRdb stores just in-frame clones and leaves some out. The sample records approximately 330,000 clones, about 94% being singletons. This sequence originates from a boy under two years old with tuberous sclerosis and intractable seizures. The chain uses TRBV6-2 or TRBV6-3 and TRBJ1-1; 7 positions match TRBD1. The sample here was peripheral blood, taken less than 6 months after surgery. CDR3 sequence: CASSYQQGKDWHTEAFF. The DNA of the CDR3 is TGTGCCAGCAGTTACCAACAGGGGAAAGATTGGCACACTGAAGCTTTCTTT.